This note documents a single T cell receptor delta chain sequence. Germline CDR1 and CDR2: GEAIGNYY and EKD. There are 16 residues in the CDR3. The ends were cut back, 3 bases at V and 0 bases at J, with 8 bases in the middle. TCRdb processed the reads again with the CATT caller. The table records fewer than 13,000 delta-chain clones, 8.5% to 9.5% of them present only once. This record belongs to a study of gamma-delta chains in newborns, infants, children. Study overall: Innate gammadelta T cells reportedly expand polyclonally right after birth, driven by microbial exposure, per the title.

The chain has TRDV2 and TRDJ3, with D hard to call. The sequencing sample was made of blood. This clonotype originated in a child who was a newborn, infant or young child, either healthy, febrile or measles-vaccinated (not recorded which). As DNA, the CDR3 is TGTGCCTGTGACTACTTCAGCTCCTGGGACACCCGACAGATGTTTTTC. Encoded protein: CACDYFSSWDTRQMFF.